The 17 T cell receptor beta chains below come from one sample, sequenced in a study of CD4 T cells in relation to SARS-CoV-2 and coronaviruses. The method was immunoSEQ multiplex PCR; TCRdb's version includes in-frame clones alone and lacks a portion of them. The table shows about 23,000 clones, with about 80% occurring only once. CD4+ T cells from unexposed donors were obtained before the COVID-19 pandemic (2011-2018). The cells were cultured for around ten days before CD4+ T cells were isolated. These receptors' targets are unknown. Sample: CD4+ T cells from PBMCs, cultured in vitro. The receptors originated from a human donor in good health.

The genes are TRBV10-3 and TRBJ2-3, with 9 positions matching TRBD2. The CDR3 consists of 15 residues. CDR1 is ENHRY, CDR2 SYGVKD, per germline. V gave up 7 bases and J gave up 2 bases; unmatched junction bases: 7. CDR3 sequence reads: CAIMVSGSITDTQYF. CDR3 DNA: TGTGCCATCATGGTTAGCGGGAGCATCACAGATACGCAGTATTTT.

The chain links TRBV19 to TRBJ1-6; D may be TRBD1 (6 bases). Deletions cut 3 bases from V and 5 bases from J, with 14 bases between. The CDR3 contains 16 residues. Per germline, CDR1 LNHDA and CDR2 SQIVND (reference sequence). The DNA for the CDR3 is TGTGCCAGTAGTATGGGGTCGACAGGAAATAATTCACCCCTCCACTTT. Translating gives CASSMGSTGNNSPLHF. Variable domain in full (rest from reference TRBV19 and TRBJ1-6): DGGITQSPKYLFRKEGQNVTLSCEQNLNHDAMYWYRQDPGQGLRLIYYSQIVNDFQKGDIAEGYSVSREKKESFPLTVTSAQKNPTAFYLCASSMGSTGNNSPLHFGNGTRLTVT.

This clone was seen only a few times. The V gene is TRBV6-4, the J gene TRBJ1-5; D unresolved. Germline V CDR1 and CDR2: MRHNA, SNTAGT. Between the trimmed V and J ends, which lost 7 bases and 6 bases, there was a span of 19 bases. The CDR3 has 15 amino acids. The DNA of the CDR3 is TGTGCCAGCAACCGACCCCCCCCATGGACTCAGCCCCAGCATTTT. It translates to CASNRPPPWTQPQHF.

The chain uses TRBV10-3 and TRBJ1-2; unclear D gene. This CDR3 contains 13 residues. Germline V CDR1 and CDR2: ENHRY, SYGVKD. Trimming pared 6 bases from V and 0 bases from J, leaving 8 bases between. The CDR3 is CAISSEPNYGYTF. CDR3 in DNA: TGTGCCATCAGCTCAGAGCCTAACTATGGCTACACCTTC.

This clone has more than one count but fewer than ten. CDR3 in DNA: TGTGCCAGCAGTTACTCCTTGAACACTGAAGCTTTCTTT. Residues: CASSYSLNTEAFF. V usage is TRBV6-5 and J usage is TRBJ1-1; D is uncertain. Germline V gives CDR1 MNHEY, CDR2 SVGAGI. The CDR3 length is 13 residues. Trimming took 0 bases from V and 0 from J, leaving 2 bases between them.

This chain joins TRBV5-1 and TRBJ2-5; no firm D call. CDR1 is SGHRS and CDR2 is YFSETQ in the germline V gene. The CDR3 is made up of 12 amino acids. The V and J ends lost 7 bases and 0 bases respectively, with 7 bases between them. For the CDR3, the DNA is TGCGCCAGCTGGACCGACCAAGAGACCCAGTACTTC. Its translation is CASWTDQETQYF.

The chain links TRBV6-5 to TRBJ1-2; 10 bases line up with TRBD1. The CDR3 spans 15 residues. Germline CDR1 and CDR2: MNHEY and SVGAGI. V lost 6 bases to trimming and J lost 6 bases; unmatched junction nucleotides: 10. The CDR3 region is CASRTGTGESHGYTF. CDR3 bases: TGTGCCAGCAGGACCGGGACAGGGGAGTCGCATGGCTACACCTTC.

The chain joins TRBV18 to TRBJ1-1; 8 bases map to TRBD1. V gave up 3 bases and J gave up 2 bases; unmatched junction bases: 2. Germline-derived CDR1 and CDR2 are KGHSH and LQKENI. The CDR3 loop spans 14 amino acids. DNA for the CDR3: TGTGCCAGCTCACCCGGACAGGGAAACACTGAAGCTTTCTTT. Protein product: CASSPGQGNTEAFF.

The chain recombines TRBV2 with TRBJ2-1, with a weak D call TRBD2 (6 bases). Germline values: CDR1 SNHLY, CDR2 FYNNEI. The V end was cut by 5 bases, the J end by 6 bases, with 14 bases between. The CDR3 totals 14 residues. The CDR3 sequence is CASSPRTTGNEQFF. CDR3 coding DNA: TGTGCCAGCAGTCCCCGGACTACTGGCAATGAGCAGTTCTTC.

The chain recombines TRBV19 with TRBJ2-1, with a tentative D call TRBD2 (6 bases). Looked up from germline, CDR1 is LNHDA and CDR2 is SQIVND (reference sequence). The CDR3 totals 15 residues. Trimming pared 1 base from V and 8 bases from J, leaving 15 bases between. The CDR3 loop reads CASSIVEAGTHEQFF. CDR3 in DNA: TGTGCCAGTAGTATAGTGGAAGCGGGTACACATGAGCAGTTCTTC.

The chain couples TRBV7-2 to TRBJ2-1; D is unresolved. The CDR3 runs 15 residues. Per germline, CDR1 SGHTA and CDR2 FQGNSA. V lost 0 bases and J 6 bases, leaving 12 bases between the germline ends. The CDR3 here is CASSLALSPGNEQFF. CDR3 nucleotides: TGTGCCAGCAGCTTAGCGCTGAGCCCAGGCAATGAGCAGTTCTTC.

The rearrangement joins TRBV10-1 to TRBJ1-5, with D hard to call. This CDR3 spans 15 amino acids. V lost 8 bases, J lost 3 bases, and 17 bases lay in between. Germline V CDR1 and CDR2: WNHNN, SYGVQD (reference sequence). The CDR3 sequence: CASPKGDLPNQPQHF. DNA of the CDR3: TGCGCCAGCCCGAAGGGTGATTTACCCAATCAGCCCCAGCATTTT.

The rearrangement joins TRBV11-2 to TRBJ2-1; the D is unclear. From germline, CDR1 is SGHAT and CDR2 FQNNGV. Trimming took 3 bases from V and 7 from J, leaving 16 bases between them. This CDR3 is built from 15 residues. The CDR3 is CASSLGTPSWNEQFF. The CDR3 DNA reads as TGTGCCAGCAGCTTGGGAACCCCTTCGTGGAATGAGCAGTTCTTC.

This chain links TRBV11-2 with TRBJ1-2; D unclear. This CDR3 contains 14 residues. V was pared by 3 bases and J by 0 bases, with 8 bases between. The V gene's germline CDR1 is SGHAT and CDR2 FQNNGV. This CDR3 reads CASSFTTSNYGYTF. The CDR3, as DNA: TGTGCCAGCAGCTTCACCACTTCTAACTATGGCTACACCTTC.

This chain joins TRBV24-1 and TRBJ2-5; D ambiguous. Germline V gene data show CDR1 as KGHDR and CDR2 as SFDVKD. The CDR3 loop spans 14 amino acids. Trimming took off 4 bases at V and 4 bases at J, with 12 bases between the two ends. CDR3 residues: CATSEAGPLETQYF. The CDR3 coding sequence is TGTGCCACCAGTGAGGCCGGTCCTCTAGAGACCCAGTACTTC.

This rearrangement joins TRBV6-5 to TRBJ2-7; D is ambiguous. Trimming cost V 2 bases and J 4 bases, with 12 bases left between them. CDR1 MNHEY and CDR2 SVGAGI come from the germline V gene. The CDR3 covers 14 residues. The DNA of the CDR3 is TGTGCCAGCAGTTACGCAGGCCCCGGGTACGAGCAGTACTTC. Protein sequence: CASSYAGPGYEQYF.

The rearrangement joins TRBV4-1 to TRBJ2-2; tentative D call: TRBD2 (7 bases). This CDR3 has 17 amino acids. Germline V gene lookup returns CDR1 MGHRA and CDR2 YSYEKL. With 1 base removed from V and 5 bases from J, the gap between germline ends came to 17 bases. CDR3 loop: CASSQVGGRGITGELFF. The CDR3 nucleotides read TGCGCCAGCAGCCAAGTGGGGGGGAGGGGGATTACCGGGGAGCTGTTTTTT.